These T cell receptor beta chains were read from a single sample in a study of blood T cell repertoires in COVID-19. Generated by immunoSEQ multiplex PCR, the TCRdb table keeps only in-frame clones and is missing some. The sample has around 100,000 clones; more than 75% are singletons. Sequencing was performed on peripheral blood. These receptors all stem from a human donor in a cohort sampled during active COVID-19. CDR3s include the opening cysteine and the closing phenylalanine or tryptophan.

cdr3_aa j_call v_call
CASRTDRDTQYF TRBJ2-3 TRBV28
CAISEVGRGPSNYGYTF TRBJ1-2 TRBV10-3
CASSPLRGGGTFF TRBJ1-1 TRBV7-8
CASSLEARRFDEQFF TRBJ2-1 TRBV5-1
CASSQPRGINYEQYF TRBJ2-7 TRBV4-2
CASSQVSSLHTQYF TRBJ2-3 TRBV3-1/TRBV3-2
CASSLVGTREETQYF TRBJ2-5 TRBV7-7
CASSQTAQGYEQYF TRBJ2-7 TRBV11-3
CASKEAGVEDTQYF TRBJ2-3 TRBV5-1
CASSPAGTGGGTGELFF TRBJ2-2 TRBV5-6
CASTPRGLDQPQHF TRBJ1-5 TRBV6-6
CASSTGQGTNTEAFF TRBJ1-1 TRBV19
CASSLAGTGANEQYF TRBJ2-7 TRBV5-6
CASSSDTWEQYF TRBJ2-7 TRBV2
CASSVGPGGNYNEQFF TRBJ2-1 TRBV9
CSVLWGRGGYTF TRBJ1-2 TRBV29-1
CASRASRGAGVTDTQYF TRBJ2-3 TRBV28
CANSLGITLTYEQYF TRBJ2-7 TRBV7-9
CASSLPGGAYEQYF TRBJ2-7 TRBV28
CASSAVWTSRGPGELFF TRBJ2-2 TRBV6-1
CASSFTGTSGITDTQYF TRBJ2-3 TRBV5-1
CATSPHEGQGDSYEQYF TRBJ2-7 TRBV15
CASSLLENQPQHF TRBJ1-5 TRBV6-5
CASSPLRRVYNTEAFF TRBJ1-1 TRBV19
CASSIQTSGDTQYF TRBJ2-3 TRBV14